This is a list of T cell receptor beta chains from one sample in a study of T cell changes during pregnancy in multiple sclerosis. Produced via immunoSEQ multiplex PCR; TCRdb's table is partial and in-frame only. The sample lists about 46,000 clones; more than 90% were seen once. This sample comprised CD8+ T cells from peripheral blood mononuclear cells, obtained after pregnancy. The source of these receptors is a female donor with multiple sclerosis, enrolled in a pregnancy study. CDR3s include the opening cysteine and the closing phenylalanine or tryptophan. D genes are given only for firm matches. A clone size is listed for some rows: how often the clone was seen (once, few, many), or a class if it is expanded.

clone_size	d_call	j_call	v_call	cdr3_aa	cdr3_nt
few	.	TRBJ1-2	TRBV30	CAWSLVASNYGYTF	TGTGCCTGGAGTCTAGTGGCTTCTAACTATGGCTACACCTTC
few	TRBD1	TRBJ2-2	TRBV27	CASSCPRGRTGELFF	TGTGCCAGCAGTTGCCCCAGGGGGCGAACCGGGGAGCTGTTTTTT
.	TRBD2	TRBJ2-2	TRBV6-5	CACGGWNTGELFF	TGTGCCTGCGGGGGGTGGAACACCGGGGAGCTGTTTTTT
.	.	TRBJ1-2	TRBV19	CASTIEETGPYGYTF	TGTGCCAGTACCATAGAAGAGACAGGACCCTATGGCTACACCTTC
.	.	TRBJ1-1	TRBV28	CASSPSFRGTEAFF	TGTGCCAGCAGCCCTAGTTTTAGGGGCACTGAAGCTTTCTTT
.	.	TRBJ2-1	TRBV9	CASSRARGSNEQFF	TGTGCCAGCAGCCGGGCCAGGGGCTCCAATGAGCAGTTCTTC
.	.	TRBJ1-5	TRBV27	CASSPSGASNQPQHF	TGTGCCAGCAGCCCCTCAGGGGCTAGCAATCAGCCCCAGCATTTT
.	TRBD2	TRBJ2-7	TRBV27	CASSSGGAYEQYF	TGTGCCAGCAGTAGCGGGGGGGCTTACGAGCAGTACTTC
.	TRBD1	TRBJ2-7	TRBV14	CASSRSGTGRGEQYF	TGTGCCAGCAGCCGTTCCGGGACAGGAAGAGGCGAGCAGTACTTC
few	.	TRBJ2-7	TRBV5-5	CASSWLYEQYF	TGTGCCAGCAGCTGGCTCTACGAGCAGTACTTC
once	TRBD2	TRBJ2-7	TRBV6-1	CASSEWREGYYEQYF	TGTGCCAGCAGTGAATGGCGGGAGGGCTACTACGAGCAGTACTTC
.	.	TRBJ2-3	TRBV30	CAWEDLESSTDTQYF	TGTGCCTGGGAGGATTTAGAATCGAGCACAGATACGCAGTATTTT
.	.	TRBJ2-2	TRBV20-1	CSARVLGELFF	TGCAGTGCTAGGGTCCTAGGGGAGCTGTTTTTT
.	.	TRBJ1-2	TRBV6-5	CASSPGAHGYTF	TGTGCCAGCAGCCCCGGAGCTCATGGCTACACCTTC
.	TRBD2	TRBJ2-5	TRBV15	CATSRDLEAGVRETQYF	TGTGCCACCAGCAGAGATCTTGAAGCGGGAGTGCGTGAGACCCAGTACTTC
once	TRBD1	TRBJ1-2	TRBV4-1	CASSRTGYGYTF	TGCGCCAGCAGCCGGACAGGTTATGGCTACACCTTC
.	TRBD2	TRBJ2-7	TRBV2	CASSRILAGIYEQYF	TGTGCCAGCAGCAGGATTCTAGCGGGAATATACGAGCAGTACTTC
.	TRBD2	TRBJ2-3	TRBV5-6	CASSLAFWRRGSTDTQYF	TGTGCCAGCAGCTTGGCTTTCTGGCGGCGGGGGTCCACAGATACGCAGTATTTT
.	TRBD2	TRBJ2-5	TRBV19	CASRSSGSSKETQYF	TGTGCCAGTAGATCCAGCGGGAGTTCGAAAGAGACCCAGTACTTC
.	TRBD1	TRBJ1-2	TRBV7-9	CASSAQVTGGDGYTF	TGTGCCAGCAGCGCCCAAGTCACAGGGGGCGACGGCTACACCTTC
.	TRBD1	TRBJ2-7	TRBV5-5	CASSLETGVSYEQYF	TGTGCCAGCAGCTTGGAAACAGGGGTTTCCTACGAGCAGTACTTC
.	.	TRBJ2-7	TRBV27	CASSPQGLGRYEQYF	TGTGCCAGCAGCCCCCAGGGGTTAGGGCGCTACGAGCAGTACTTC
.	.	TRBJ2-7	TRBV11-2	CASSLDLAASVYEQYF	TGTGCCAGCAGCTTAGATCTTGCGGCCTCGGTTTACGAGCAGTACTTC
.	.	TRBJ2-3	TRBV10-1	CASSDTWTVGEGDTQYF	TGCGCCAGCAGCGACACCTGGACCGTGGGCGAGGGAGATACGCAGTATTTT
.	TRBD1	TRBJ2-3	TRBV7-2	CASSLRGPKYF	TGTGCCAGCAGCTTAAGGGGGCCCAAGTATTTT
.	.	TRBJ1-1	TRBV29-1	CSVEDGWNTEAFF	TGCAGCGTTGAAGACGGGTGGAACACTGAAGCTTTCTTT
.	TRBD1	TRBJ1-5	TRBV6-4	CASRGTGDDQPQHF	TGTGCCAGCAGAGGGACAGGGGATGATCAGCCCCAGCATTTT
.	TRBD1	TRBJ1-2	TRBV29-1	CSAGDRGNYGYTF	TGCAGCGCCGGGGACAGGGGTAACTATGGCTACACCTTC
.	TRBD1	TRBJ2-7	TRBV30	CAWSVRETGNYEQYF	TGTGCCTGGAGTGTAAGAGAGACAGGGAACTACGAGCAGTACTTC
.	.	TRBJ2-6	TRBV11-3	CASSPGTSRGANVLTF	TGTGCCAGCAGCCCTGGGACTTCTCGGGGGGCCAACGTCCTGACTTTC
.	.	TRBJ2-7	TRBV20-1	CSARVVDEQYF	TGCAGTGCTAGAGTAGTCGACGAGCAGTACTTC
.	.	TRBJ1-3	TRBV5-1	CASSLTGRNTIYF	TGCGCCAGCAGCTTAACAGGTCGAAACACCATATATTTT
.	.	TRBJ1-1	TRBV27	CASKRGGTEAFF	TGTGCCAGCAAAAGGGGCGGCACTGAAGCTTTCTTT
.	.	TRBJ2-1	TRBV27	CASSLSARGLSHNEQFF	TGTGCCAGCAGTTTATCAGCGCGAGGTCTCTCTCACAATGAGCAGTTCTTC
.	TRBD1	TRBJ1-6	TRBV19	CASSIPTGGYNSPLHF	TGTGCCAGTAGTATCCCGACAGGGGGATATAATTCACCCCTCCACTTT
.	TRBD1	TRBJ1-2	TRBV29-1	CSVRQGPYGYTF	TGCAGCGTTAGACAGGGGCCCTATGGCTACACCTTC
.	TRBD1	TRBJ2-1	TRBV2	CASSPGQTNNEQFF	TGTGCCAGCAGCCCGGGACAGACTAACAATGAGCAGTTCTTC
.	.	TRBJ2-3	TRBV12-5	CASGFRGGSTDTQYF	TGTGCTAGTGGTTTTCGAGGGGGTAGCACAGATACGCAGTATTTT
.	.	TRBJ2-5	TRBV5-8	CASSLSGGTGETQYF	TGTGCCAGCAGCTTGAGTGGCGGGACTGGAGAGACCCAGTACTTC
.	.	TRBJ2-1	TRBV5-5	CASSQEGKGLPYNEQFF	TGTGCCAGCAGCCAGGAGGGAAAAGGGCTACCCTACAATGAGCAGTTCTTC
.	TRBD1	TRBJ2-5	TRBV25-1	CASSFLGGQGGFGETQYF	TGTGCCAGCAGCTTCTTGGGAGGACAGGGGGGATTCGGGGAGACCCAGTACTTC